The 9 T cell receptor beta chains presented below share a single source sample, sequenced in a study of T cells after yellow fever vaccination. MiXCR, run by TCRdb on the 5' RACE reads, gives a single entry per CDR3 protein. The sample holds a few hundred thousand distinct CDR3 sequences, 3% to 4.5% seen once. The sample consisted of PBMCs, taken 5 days after the yellow fever booster vaccination. The receptor set was obtained from a man aged 18 to 29 who received the YFV17D yellow fever vaccine.

This clonotype appeared a few times. V is TRBV9 and J is TRBJ2-1; 8 bases agree with TRBD2. V shed 1 base and J 9 bases; nucleotides not matched to a gene: 6. Germline CDR1 is SGDLS and CDR2 is YYNGEE. This CDR3 has 14 amino acids. This chain's CDR3 is CASSVTSGGPEQFF. The CDR3 nucleotides are TGTGCCAGCAGCGTAACAAGCGGGGGACCTGAGCAGTTCTTC.

This clonotype was picked up many times. This chain links TRBV6-4 with TRBJ1-5; D unclear. The CDR3 is made up of 15 amino acids. CDR1 and CDR2 from the germline V gene are MRHNA and SNTAGT. V was trimmed by 4 bases and J by 2 bases, leaving 12 bases between them. The CDR3 reads CASSGSRGGNQPQHF. The CDR3 nucleotides read TGTGCCAGCAGTGGATCACGGGGTGGCAATCAGCCCCAGCATTTT.

This clonotype was observed at least ten times. The chain combines TRBV6-2 or TRBV6-3 with TRBJ2-5; D not resolved. Germline-derived CDR1 and CDR2 are MNHEY and SVGEGT. The V and J ends lost 1 base and 1 base respectively, with 10 bases between them. CDR3 length: 15 amino acids. CDR3 sequence reads: CASSYWREAQETQYF. CDR3 sequence (DNA): TGTGCCAGCAGTTACTGGCGCGAGGCCCAAGAGACCCAGTACTTC.

At least ten counts were recorded for this clonotype. The chain is built from TRBV9 and TRBJ2-5; the D gene is possibly TRBD2 (5 bases). The CDR3 is made up of 13 amino acids. V lost 4 bases, J lost 3 bases, and 10 bases lay in between. CDR1 is SGDLS, CDR2 YYNGEE, per germline. For the CDR3, the DNA is TGTGCCAGCAGCAACACTAGGGAAGAGACCCAGTACTTC. Its translation: CASSNTREETQYF.

This clonotype has just a few counts. The chain combines TRBV7-6 with TRBJ2-2, with 7 bases identical to TRBD1. Germline V gene lookup returns CDR1 SGHVS and CDR2 FNYEAQ. The length of the CDR3 is 15 residues. V shed 2 bases, J shed 4 bases, and the junction held 4 bases outside the gene matches. Here the CDR3 reads CASSLMGQTTGELFF. CDR3 nucleotides: TGTGCCAGCAGCTTAATGGGACAGACCACCGGGGAGCTGTTTTTT.

Many counts were recorded for this clonotype. J is TRBJ2-7 and V is TRBV12-3 or TRBV12-4; 8 bases line up with TRBD1. Germline trimming cut 3 bases from V and 6 bases from J; bases unmatched to any gene: 7. The CDR3 contains 14 residues. In nucleotides, the CDR3 is TGTGCCAGCAGTTTCGGGACAGGACCTATCGAGCAGTACTTC. The encoded protein is CASSFGTGPIEQYF.

This clonotype was counted many times. V usage is TRBV20-1 and J usage is TRBJ2-2; 13 nucleotides agree with TRBD2. The ends lost 1 base at V and 4 bases at J; junction bases unmatched: 6. The CDR3 totals 17 residues. Germline assignment: CDR1 DFQATT and CDR2 SNEGSKA (reference sequence). The DNA for the CDR3 is TGCAGTGCTAGAGCGACTAGCGGGGGGCGGGGCACCGGGGAGCTGTTTTTT. Protein sequence: CSARATSGGRGTGELFF.

This clonotype was detected a few times. The chain couples TRBV15 to TRBJ1-1, with D uncertain. The V end lost 1 base, the J end lost 6 bases, and 9 bases lay between the germline ends. The CDR3 is 13 amino acids. From germline, CDR1 is LNHNV and CDR2 YYDKDF (reference sequence). Written as DNA, the CDR3 is TGTGCCACCAGCAGAGCCCGGGTCGCTGAAGCTTTCTTT. Amino acid sequence: CATSRARVAEAFF.

This clonotype was found a few times. The chain joins TRBV7-2 to TRBJ2-1; D is perhaps TRBD1 or TRBD2 (5 bases each). This CDR3 is 15 amino acids long. The germline V gene encodes CDR1 SGHTA and CDR2 FQGNSA. V lost 5 bases and J 0 bases, leaving 11 bases between the germline ends. In DNA form, the CDR3 reads TGTGCCAGCAGCCCGGGACGCATCTCCTACAATGAGCAGTTCTTC. As protein: CASSPGRISYNEQFF. The variable domain in full, completed from reference TRBV7-2 and TRBJ2-1, reads GAGVSQSPSNKVTEKGKDVELRCDPISGHTALYWYRQSLGQGLEFLIYFQGNSAPDKSGLPSDRFSAERTGGSVSTLTIQRTQQEDSAVYLCASSPGRISYNEQFFGPGTRLTVL.